This TCR beta chain was observed in a study of blood T cell repertoires in COVID-19. The overall study: The United States, Italy and Spain supplied acute and convalescent COVID-19 samples.

TCRdb's copy holds only in-frame clones and misses some; the assay was immunoSEQ multiplex PCR. The sample yields 300,000 to 450,000 clones, roughly 84% seen once. CDR3 length equals 16 residues. The junction had 10 bases not matched to a gene; V was cut back by 6 bases and J by 4 bases. In germline, CDR1 is LNHDA, CDR2 SQIVND (reference sequence). Enrolled through a virtual design, the participants were between roughly 18 and 100 years of age and came from some 26 US areas. Cohort placement rested on clinical history that participants reported themselves. The TCR comes from a woman in her twenties or thirties who had recovered from COVID-19. The chain employs TRBV19 and TRBJ2-1; 9 nucleotides match TRBD1. The sequencing sample was made of PBMCs or T cells enriched from blood (not recorded which). The CDR3 region has the DNA TGTGCCAGTAGCATCCCAGGGACAGGGCTGTACAATGAGCAGTTCTTC. Residues: CASSIPGTGLYNEQFF.